One and the same sample provided the 30 T cell receptor beta chains below, sequenced in a study of fetal regulatory T cell absence and autoimmunity. Only in-frame clones appear in the TCRdb table, and some are missing; sequencing was by immunoSEQ multiplex PCR. The table shows more than 85,000 clones, with approximately 79% occurring only once. Sequencing used pancreas tissue. Source of these receptors: a male donor with IPEX syndrome.

This clone was picked up one time. The chain links TRBV9 to TRBJ2-1; D might be TRBD1 or TRBD2, each matching 6 bases. V shed 7 bases and J shed 4 bases, with 18 bases lying between them. CDR1 is SGDLS, CDR2 YYNGEE, per germline. The CDR3 has 15 residues. Here the CDR3 reads CASSVGASVYNEQFF. In nucleotides, the CDR3 is TGTGCCAGCTCCGTGGGGGCTAGCGTGTACAATGAGCAGTTCTTC.

The genes are TRBV2 and TRBJ2-3; D might be TRBD1 or TRBD2, each matching 5 bases. This CDR3 is built from 12 residues. Trimming cost V 6 bases and J 5 bases, with 9 bases left between them. CDR1 and CDR2 (germline): SNHLY, FYNNEI. In DNA form, the CDR3 reads TGTGCCAGCAGCTCAGGGAGAGATACGCAGTATTTT. Its translation: CASSSGRDTQYF.

This clone appeared a single time. The genes are TRBV5-6 and TRBJ2-7; 12 bases map to TRBD2. Per germline, CDR1 SGHDT and CDR2 YYEEEE. J lost 11 bases, V lost 0 bases, and 0 bases had no gene match. The CDR3 contains 12 residues. The CDR3 loop is CASSLGLAGEYF. DNA for the CDR3: TGTGCCAGCAGCTTGGGACTAGCGGGAGAGTACTTC.

The chain links TRBV7-2 to TRBJ2-7, with a weak D call TRBD2 (7 bases). The length of the CDR3 is 15 residues. Germline assignment: CDR1 SGHTA and CDR2 FQGNSA. Trimming took 0 bases from V and 2 from J, leaving 11 bases between them. CDR3 protein: CASSLAGGAPYEQYF. In DNA, the CDR3 is TGTGCCAGCAGCTTAGCGGGGGGGGCCCCCTACGAGCAGTACTTC.

The V and J genes are TRBV11-3 and TRBJ1-2, with D maybe TRBD1 (6 bases). V was pared by 1 base and J by 3 bases, with 9 bases between. CDR3 length equals 14 residues. The germline gives CDR1 SGHNT, CDR2 YENEEA. In DNA form, the CDR3 reads TGTGCCAGCAGCTTAGCCGGACAGCACTATGGCTACACCTTC. Encoded protein: CASSLAGQHYGYTF. The full variable domain, with the rest looked up from reference TRBV11-3 and TRBJ1-2, is EAGVVQSPRYKIIEKKQPVAFWCNPISGHNTLYWYLQNLGQGPELLIRYENEEAVDDSQLPKDRFSAERLKGVDSTLKIQPAELGDSAVYLCASSLAGQHYGYTFGSGTRLTVV.

In this sample, this clone turned up once. The J gene is TRBJ2-2, the V gene TRBV18; D may correspond to TRBD1 or TRBD2 (5 bases each). The V gene's germline CDR1 is KGHSH and CDR2 LQKENI. The ends were cut back, 6 bases at V and 4 bases at J, with 9 bases in the middle. The CDR3 has 13 residues. The CDR3 DNA follows: TGTGCCAGCTCGGGACCACCCACCGGGGAGCTGTTTTTT. This translates into CASSGPPTGELFF.

This clone was observed a handful of times. The V call is TRBV9, the J call TRBJ2-7, with D perhaps TRBD1 (6 bases). Between the trimmed V and J ends, which lost 7 bases and 6 bases, there was a span of 11 bases. The CDR3 is made up of 11 amino acids. Germline V gene lookup returns CDR1 SGDLS and CDR2 YYNGEE. CDR3 loop: CASGGRGEQYF. The CDR3 nucleotides are TGTGCCAGCGGAGGCAGGGGCGAGCAGTACTTC.

The chain couples TRBV10-3 to TRBJ1-2; tentative D call: TRBD1 (5 bases). The CDR3 is made up of 12 amino acids. The germline CDR1 and CDR2 sequences are ENHRY and SYGVKD. V lost 10 bases to trimming and J lost 5 bases, with 14 bases between them. The CDR3 sequence is CATSLGGYGYTF. CDR3 coding DNA: TGTGCCACCTCTTTGGGGGGTTATGGCTACACCTTC.

This clone occurred a few times. The chain links TRBV2 to TRBJ1-5; no reliable D call. The CDR3 runs to 14 residues. CDR1 SNHLY and CDR2 FYNNEI come from the germline V gene. V lost 4 bases, J lost 0 bases, and 7 bases lay in between. The CDR3 region is CASSARNSNQPQHF. Here the CDR3 DNA reads TGTGCCAGCAGTGCCAGGAATAGCAATCAGCCCCAGCATTTT. The full variable domain, rest sourced from reference TRBV2 and TRBJ1-5, is EPEVTQTPSHQVTQMGQEVILRCVPISNHLYFYWYRQILGQKVEFLVSFYNNEISEKSEIFDDQFSVERPDGSNFTLKIRSTKLEDSAMYFCASSARNSNQPQHFGDGTRLSIL.

This clone was detected only a few times. The genes are TRBV13 and TRBJ1-6, with 7 bases aligning to TRBD1. This CDR3 has 15 residues. V lost 5 bases, J lost 3 bases, and 4 bases stayed unmatched. Germline loops: CDR1 PRHDT, CDR2 FYEKMQ (reference sequence). The CDR3 here is CASSIQGNYNSPLHF. As DNA, the CDR3 is TGTGCCAGCAGCATACAGGGGAACTATAATTCACCCCTCCACTTT.

The V call is TRBV27, the J call TRBJ1-1, with 8 bases fitting TRBD1. The CDR3 has 16 amino acids. Unmatched junction bases numbered 5, after V lost 0 bases and J lost 2 bases. Per the germline V gene, CDR1 is MNHEY and CDR2 is SMNVEV (reference sequence). CDR3 DNA sequence: TGTGCCAGCAGTTTATCCCCCCAGGGGGCTAACACTGAAGCTTTCTTT. Translating gives CASSLSPQGANTEAFF.

This clone was recorded a few times. The genes are TRBV15 and TRBJ2-2, with D possibly TRBD1 on 6 matching bases. V lost 1 base, J lost 10 bases, and 10 bases lay in between. CDR1 LNHNV and CDR2 YYDKDF come from the germline V gene (reference sequence). The CDR3 extends over 13 amino acids. CDR3 sequence reads: CATSRGQAEELFF. The CDR3 DNA is TGTGCCACCAGCAGAGGACAGGCCGAGGAGCTGTTTTTT.

V is TRBV4-2 and J is TRBJ2-7, with D possibly matching TRBD2 (6 bases). Germline CDR1 and CDR2: LGHNA and YNFKEQ. With 1 base removed from V and 0 bases from J, the gap between germline ends came to 10 bases. The CDR3 sequence is 15 residues long. The CDR3 spells CASSQVGRGSYEQYF. CDR3 DNA: TGTGCCAGCAGCCAAGTGGGGCGGGGCTCCTACGAGCAGTACTTC.

This chain joins TRBV10-1 and TRBJ2-7, with 7 bases fitting TRBD2. The trim removed 3 bases at V and 6 bases at J, leaving 2 bases unmatched. Germline V lookup: CDR1 WNHNN, CDR2 SYGVQD (reference sequence). The CDR3 runs to 12 residues. The CDR3 protein is CASSDPGGEQYF. CDR3 nucleotide sequence: TGCGCCAGCAGTGATCCGGGGGGCGAGCAGTACTTC.

This clone has just a few counts. This chain joins TRBV4-1 and TRBJ2-7; TRBD1 agrees at 8 bases. This CDR3 has 14 residues. Germline V gene lookup returns CDR1 MGHRA and CDR2 YSYEKL. J lost 5 bases, V lost 3 bases, and 6 bases had no gene match. DNA of the CDR3: TGCGCCAGCAGCCAGCCGGACAGGGAGCACGAGCAGTACTTC. It translates to CASSQPDREHEQYF.

V usage is TRBV7-9 and J usage is TRBJ2-7, with 11 bases identical to TRBD1. V shed 5 bases, J shed 3 bases, and the junction held 3 bases outside the gene matches. The germline V gene encodes CDR1 SEHNR and CDR2 FQNEAQ (reference sequence). The CDR3 totals 14 residues. The chain's CDR3 is CASSGGTGGYEQYF. DNA of the CDR3: TGTGCCAGCAGCGGCGGGACAGGGGGCTACGAGCAGTACTTC. Together with reference TRBV7-9 and TRBJ2-7, the CDR3 gives the full variable domain: DTGVSQNPRHKITKRGQNVTFRCDPISEHNRLYWYRQTLGQGPEFLTYFQNEAQLEKSRLLSDRFSAERPKGSFSTLEIQRTEQGDSAMYLCASSGGTGGYEQYFGPGTRLTVT.

Note on this clone: One end of the junction is discordant with germline, which a read error may explain. J is TRBJ2-7 and V is TRBV6-1, with TRBD2 identical over 9 bases. Germline CDR1 MNHNS, CDR2 SASEGT. The CDR3 is 16 amino acids. CDR3 protein: CARSDAGGGGAGEQYF. In DNA, the CDR3 is TGTGCCCGCAGTGACGCGGGGGGCGGGGGGGCCGGCGAGCAGTACTTC.

The sample holds a few counts of this clone. This rearrangement joins TRBV4-2 to TRBJ2-7; 8 bases are a match to TRBD2. V was clipped by 1 base and J by 6 bases; unmatched bases: 11. The CDR3 has 16 residues. Looked up from germline, CDR1 is LGHNA and CDR2 is YNFKEQ. The CDR3 here is CASSQGASGRVLEQYF. For the CDR3, the DNA is TGTGCCAGCAGCCAAGGGGCGAGCGGGAGAGTGCTCGAGCAGTACTTC.

The V and J genes are TRBV19 and TRBJ2-7; 9 bases fit TRBD2. The CDR3 is 14 residues long. Trimming took 5 bases from V and 0 from J; bases not matched to a gene: 2. The germline V gene encodes CDR1 LNHDA and CDR2 SQIVND (reference sequence). The CDR3 loop is CASSSSGASYEQYF. The CDR3 DNA reads as TGTGCCAGTAGTTCTAGCGGGGCCTCCTACGAGCAGTACTTC.

The chain recombines TRBV25-1 with TRBJ1-2, with D possibly matching TRBD1 (5 bases). The length of the CDR3 is 13 residues. V shed 7 bases and J shed 4 bases, with 13 bases lying between them. Germline V CDR1 and CDR2: MGHDK, SYGVNS. In DNA, the CDR3 is TGTGCCAGCAAGAGGGGCGATCTCTATGGCTACACCTTC. It encodes CASKRGDLYGYTF.

The chain carries TRBV9 and TRBJ2-1; 10 nucleotides line up with TRBD2. With 1 base clipped from V and 5 bases from J, the junction kept 6 bases outside the gene matches. The V gene's germline CDR1 is SGDLS and CDR2 YYNGEE. CDR3 size: 16 residues. The CDR3 coding sequence is TGTGCCAGCAGCGTATTGGGGCTAGCGGGGGACAATGAGCAGTTCTTC. This translates into CASSVLGLAGDNEQFF. The full variable domain, its missing parts supplied by reference TRBV9 and TRBJ2-1, is DSGVTQTPKHLITATGQRVTLRCSPRSGDLSVYWYQQSLDQGLQFLIQYYNGEERAKGNILERFSAQQFPDLHSELNLSSLELGDSALYFCASSVLGLAGDNEQFFGPGTRLTVL.

This clone has just a few counts. The chain uses TRBV7-9 and TRBJ1-6; possible D gene TRBD1, 5 bases. V was cut by 1 base and J by 10 bases, with 11 bases left in between. Germline V gives CDR1 SEHNR, CDR2 FQNEAQ (reference sequence). This CDR3 comprises 14 residues. The CDR3 sequence is CASSLETRGSPLHF. The CDR3 DNA follows: TGTGCCAGCAGCTTAGAGACAAGGGGCTCACCCCTCCACTTT.

J is TRBJ2-1 and V is TRBV7-9, with a possible D match to TRBD2 (5 bases). V was cut by 5 bases and J by 3 bases, with 17 bases left in between. The CDR3 has 16 residues. Germline V CDR1 and CDR2: SEHNR, FQNEAQ (reference sequence). The CDR3 loop reads CASSRHKVSVYNEQFF. In nucleotides, the CDR3 is TGTGCCAGCAGCCGCCACAAGGTTAGCGTCTACAATGAGCAGTTCTTC.

The rearrangement links TRBV19 to TRBJ2-2, with no clear D. V was shortened by 7 bases and J by 1 base, with 4 bases between the two germline ends. The CDR3 extends over 12 amino acids. From germline, CDR1 is LNHDA and CDR2 SQIVND (reference sequence). CDR3 DNA sequence: TGTGCCAGTAACCGGAACACCGGGGAGCTGTTTTTT. This encodes CASNRNTGELFF.

This clone showed up just a few times. The chain recombines TRBV27 with TRBJ2-2; D is undetermined. Trimming stripped 5 bases from V and 0 bases from J, with 4 bases between. The CDR3 runs 13 residues. The germline gives CDR1 MNHEY, CDR2 SMNVEV (reference sequence). CDR3 in DNA: TGTGCCAGCAGTCCCACGAACACCGGGGAGCTGTTTTTT. It yields the protein CASSPTNTGELFF.

This sequence joins TRBV6-6 and TRBJ2-5; 7 bases align to TRBD1. The CDR3 is 14 amino acids. The germline V gene has CDR1 MNHNY and CDR2 SVGAGI (reference sequence). J gave up 4 bases and V 0 bases, and 2 bases lay outside the gene matches. The CDR3 spells CASSYSTGAETQYF. DNA of the CDR3: TGTGCCAGCAGTTACTCCACAGGGGCAGAGACCCAGTACTTC.

This rearrangement joins TRBV5-4 to TRBJ2-1, with 7 nucleotides matching TRBD2. Germline V gene lookup returns CDR1 SGHNT and CDR2 YYREEE (reference sequence). Losses at the gene ends were 2 bases for V and 7 bases for J; bases not matched to a gene: 3. CDR3 length: 13 amino acids. The CDR3: CASSFRGGNEQFF. CDR3 in DNA: TGTGCCAGCAGCTTCCGGGGAGGGAATGAGCAGTTCTTC.

The chain links TRBV16 to TRBJ2-2; unclear D gene. This CDR3 comprises 13 residues. The V and J ends lost 4 bases and 6 bases respectively, with 9 bases between them. Per germline, CDR1 KGHSY and CDR2 FQNENV. This chain's CDR3 is CASSPTPPGELFF. CDR3 sequence (DNA): TGTGCCAGCAGCCCGACACCTCCCGGGGAGCTGTTTTTT.

The chain uses TRBV6-1 and TRBJ2-5; 7 nucleotides line up with TRBD1. J lost 5 bases, V lost 1 base, and 1 base had no gene match. Per germline, CDR1 MNHNS and CDR2 SASEGT. The CDR3 extends over 13 amino acids. The DNA for the CDR3 is TGTGCCAGCAGTGAAGAGGGGGCGGAGACCCAGTACTTC. Its translation is CASSEEGAETQYF.

The V gene is TRBV5-1, the J gene TRBJ2-2, with TRBD1 matching 11 bases. Germline V gene lookup returns CDR1 SGHRS and CDR2 YFSETQ. This CDR3 has 16 amino acids. The trim removed 4 bases at V and 4 bases at J, leaving 6 bases unmatched. CDR3 in amino acids: CASSVAGTGGTGELFF. The CDR3 DNA reads as TGCGCCAGCAGCGTTGCAGGGACAGGGGGCACCGGGGAGCTGTTTTTT.